The 23 T cell receptor beta chains reported below all come from one sample, sequenced in a study of tumor-infiltrating lymphocytes in primary liver carcinoma. Investigators took RNA and DNA out together from 20-30 mg of unsorted bulk tissue. The template, 500 ng total RNA, yielded TCR beta cDNA made with a constant-region primer. ARM-PCR, slightly modified, supplied the TCR beta libraries through three nested multiplex PCR rounds. Investigators reported that the first two PCR rounds, at about 11 cycles each, used TRBV1-TRBV30 forward primers with a C-beta reverse primer. TCRdb reprocessed the multiplex PCR reads with MiXCR, giving one entry per CDR3 protein. The table has 90,000 to 100,000 distinct CDR3 sequences, 55% to 70% seen once. Sample: liver tumor tissue from sampling region 5. Subset here: tumor region T5, tumor centre. The receptors were sampled from a woman aged 55-70 years with primary liver carcinoma and hepatitis B virus infection.

This clonotype was observed a few times. The V gene is TRBV5-4, the J gene TRBJ1-4; D is perhaps TRBD1 (5 bases). The V end lost 1 base, the J end lost 12 bases, and 13 bases lay between the germline ends. The CDR3 totals 13 residues. CDR1 SGHNT and CDR2 YYREEE come from the germline V gene (reference sequence). CDR3 sequence: CASSLQGGEELFF. The CDR3, as DNA: TGTGCCAGCAGCTTGCAGGGTGGAGAAGAACTGTTTTTT.

With regard to this clonotype: Given a much more abundant clone one base away, this may be a read error. As DNA, the CDR3 is TGCGCCAACAGCGCGGCTAGCGCTCTCTACGAGCAGTACTTC. It is translated as CANSAASALYEQYF. The chain combines TRBV5-1 with TRBJ2-7; D perhaps matches TRBD2 (6 bases). This CDR3 region has 14 residues. The germline V gene encodes CDR1 SGHRS and CDR2 YFSETQ.

In this sample, this clonotype turned up many times. This rearrangement joins TRBV7-9 to TRBJ2-3, with 10 bases aligning to TRBD2. With 7 bases clipped from V and 6 bases from J, the junction kept 7 bases outside the gene matches. The CDR3 length is 14 residues. Germline loops: CDR1 SEHNR, CDR2 FQNEAQ (reference sequence). This CDR3 reads CASNEAGGPDTQYF. The CDR3 DNA reads as TGTGCCAGCAACGAAGCGGGAGGGCCTGATACGCAGTATTTT.

The rearrangement links TRBV10-3 to TRBJ1-1; 7 nucleotides agree with TRBD1. This CDR3 has 14 residues. Germline V gene sequence: CDR1 ENHRY, CDR2 SYGVKD. The CDR3 sequence is CVIRADRLNTEAFF. The CDR3 DNA sequence: TGTGTTATCAGGGCGGACAGGTTGAACACTGAAGCTTTCTTT.

The chain has TRBV6-5 and TRBJ1-2; D ambiguous. Trimming removed 6 bases from V and 9 bases from J, with 23 bases in between. The CDR3 runs to 15 residues. Germline CDR1 is MNHEY and CDR2 is SVGAGI. In DNA, the CDR3 is TGTGCCAGCAGCCAAGTAACTGGGGTAGCAGGAAGCTACACCTTC. It yields the protein CASSQVTGVAGSYTF.

This clonotype was observed at least ten times. V usage is TRBV28 and J usage is TRBJ2-1, with 7 bases identical to TRBD1. The CDR3 contains 16 residues. V was clipped by 6 bases and J by 7 bases; unmatched bases: 15. CDR1 is MDHEN, CDR2 SYDVKM, per germline. CDR3 in amino acids: CASSSLGDRPLNEQFF. CDR3 bases: TGTGCCAGCAGCTCCCTTGGGGACAGACCCCTGAATGAGCAGTTCTTC.

The gene calls are TRBV29-1 and TRBJ1-1; D is unclear. The ends were cut back, 5 bases at V and 3 bases at J, with 7 bases in the middle. The length of the CDR3 is 11 residues. Germline V gene sequence: CDR1 SQVTM, CDR2 ANQGSEA. CDR3 loop: CSVKSDTEAFF. DNA for the CDR3: TGCAGCGTTAAGTCGGACACTGAAGCTTTCTTT. Full variable domain (remainder filled in from reference TRBV29-1 and TRBJ1-1): SAVISQKPSRDICQRGTSLTIQCQVDSQVTMMFWYRQQPGQSLTLIATANQGSEATYESGFVIDKFPISRPNLTFSTLTVSNMSPEDSSIYLCSVKSDTEAFFGQGTRLTVV.

On this clonotype itself: This may stem from a read error, because a much larger clone lies one nucleotide away. The chain has TRBV5-1 and TRBJ2-3; TRBD2 matches 10 bases. The CDR3 runs 17 residues. Germline assignment: CDR1 SGHRS and CDR2 YFSETQ. Trimming cost V 0 bases and J 2 bases; bases outside gene matches: 6. The CDR3 bases are TGCGCCAGCAGCTTGGGCGGGACTAGCGTTAACACAGATACGCAGTATTTT. Amino acids: CASSLGGTSVNTDTQYF.

A word on this clonotype: One end of the junction is discordant with germline, which a read error may explain. The V call is TRBV6-5, the J call TRBJ1-2, with TRBD1 as a possible D gene (5 bases). The CDR3 has 13 residues. CDR1 MNHEY and CDR2 SVGAGI come from the germline V gene. The CDR3 DNA sequence: TGTACCAGCAGTTACGGGGGATCCTACGGCTACACCTTC. This gives the protein CTSSYGGSYGYTF.

This chain joins TRBV6-1 and TRBJ1-2; D gene uncertain. Germline assignment: CDR1 MNHNS and CDR2 SASEGT. With 5 bases removed from V and 5 bases from J, the gap between germline ends came to 15 bases. The CDR3 extends over 14 amino acids. The CDR3 here is CASSTLGEVYGYTF. The DNA of the CDR3 is TGTGCCAGCAGTACCCTCGGAGAGGTATATGGCTACACCTTC.

As concerns this clonotype: One end of the junction fails to match germline, which may point to a read error. This sequence joins TRBV11-2 and TRBJ1-1, with 9 bases fitting TRBD1. Germline CDR1 reads SGHAT; CDR2 reads FQNNGV. The length of the CDR3 is 15 residues. As DNA, the CDR3 is TGTGCCAGCTGCCCTAGGGGACAGGGTTACACTGAAGCTATCTTT. Translation: CASCPRGQGYTEAIF.

Remarks on this clonotype: The germline gene is not matched at one end of the junction; a read error may be the cause. This chain links TRBV11-2 with TRBJ2-7; 7 nucleotides line up with TRBD2. The CDR3 totals 14 residues. From germline, CDR1 is SGHAT and CDR2 FQNNGV. CDR3 region: CVSRRGTTSYEQYF. The DNA for the CDR3 is TGTGTCAGCAGACGCGGGACTACCTCCTACGAGCAGTACTTC.

J is TRBJ2-1 and V is TRBV11-2, with a weak D call TRBD1 (6 bases). The germline V gene encodes CDR1 SGHAT and CDR2 FQNNGV. V gave up 0 bases and J gave up 3 bases, with 15 bases separating them. The CDR3 covers 17 residues. The CDR3 DNA reads as TGTGCCAGCAGCTTAGATCTACAGGGTGTAGTCTACAATGAGCAGTTCTTC. Translated: CASSLDLQGVVYNEQFF.

A single count supports this clonotype. At one end, the junction sequence differs from germline, possibly due to a read error. This chain links TRBV4-2 with TRBJ2-5, with D possibly matching TRBD1 (7 bases). The CDR3 loop spans 16 amino acids. Germline loops: CDR1 LGHNA, CDR2 YNFKEQ. The CDR3 DNA follows: TGTGCCAGCAGCCAAGGCCTCGTGGACACAGGGGAGGCCCACTACTTC. Translated: CASSQGLVDTGEAHYF.

This clonotype has a single count. At one end the junction does not follow the germline gene, possibly because of a read error. The chain combines TRBV28 with TRBJ1-2; 9 nucleotides align to TRBD1. Germline lookup yields CDR1 MDHEN and CDR2 SYDVKM. CDR3 length: 16 residues. The CDR3 region has the DNA TGTGCCAGCAGTTTAACCGGGGGACAGGGCGACTATCGCTACACGTTC. Translated, it gives CASSLTGGQGDYRYTF.

V gene TRBV7-9 combines with J gene TRBJ2-1; D uncertain. The length of the CDR3 is 14 residues. The ends were cut back, 4 bases at V and 3 bases at J, with 10 bases in the middle. Per the germline V gene, CDR1 is SEHNR and CDR2 is FQNEAQ (reference sequence). CDR3: CASSSDNYYNEQFF. CDR3 DNA sequence: TGTGCCAGCAGCTCAGACAACTACTACAATGAGCAGTTCTTC.

Notes on this clonotype: An end of the junction does not agree with germline; a read error may underlie this. This sequence joins TRBV12-3 or TRBV12-4 and TRBJ2-5; TRBD2 agrees at 8 bases. This CDR3 contains 14 residues. CDR3 bases: TGTGTCAGCAGTCGACGGGAGGGCCAGGGAGCCCAGTACTTC. It translates to CVSSRREGQGAQYF.

About this clonotype: The junction and the germline gene differ at one end; a read error may be behind it. This chain links TRBV30 with TRBJ2-2, with D perhaps matching TRBD1 (6 bases). Germline values: CDR1 GTSNPN, CDR2 SVGIG (reference sequence). CDR3 length equals 17 residues. The CDR3 DNA is TGTGTCTGGAGACCACAGGGACAAGTTAAAATCGTCGGGGAGCTGTTTTTT. It codes for CVWRPQGQVKIVGELFF.

This clonotype occurred once. This sequence may be a read error, since a much larger clone differs from it by one base. This chain links TRBV7-9 with TRBJ1-5; D remains unclear. The germline V gene has CDR1 SEHNR and CDR2 FQNEAQ (reference sequence). This CDR3 is 15 amino acids long. For the CDR3, the DNA is TGTACCAGCAGCCTAGCAGGTGGAGTCAATCAGCCCCAGCATTTT. Protein product: CTSSLAGGVNQPQHF.

Details on this clonotype: The junction does not match germline at one end; this may be a read error. The J gene is TRBJ1-2, the V gene TRBV29-1, with a tentative D call TRBD1 (5 bases). The CDR3 is 13 residues long. Looked up from germline, CDR1 is SQVTM and CDR2 is ANQGSEA. The CDR3 reads CSVEEGEWNGYVF. The CDR3 nucleotides are TGCAGCGTTGAAGAAGGGGAGTGGAATGGCTACGTCTTC.

V is TRBV4-1 and J is TRBJ2-3; the match to TRBD2 covers 10 bases. With 1 base clipped from V and 7 bases from J, the junction kept 8 bases outside the gene matches. Germline V CDR1 and CDR2: MGHRA, YSYEKL. This CDR3 is 16 amino acids long. The DNA for the CDR3 is TGCGCCAGCAGCCAAGGGAGCGGGAGGGCCATAAATACGCAGTATTTT. Encoded protein: CASSQGSGRAINTQYF.

With regard to this clonotype: At one end the junction does not follow the germline gene, possibly because of a read error. V usage is TRBV5-6 and J usage is TRBJ2-1; tentative D call: TRBD2 (5 bases). Germline V gene sequence: CDR1 SGHDT, CDR2 YYEEEE. CDR3 size: 15 residues. This CDR3 is CASSFLARTYNEQLF. CDR3 DNA sequence: TGTGCCAGCAGCTTCCTAGCACGGACCTACAATGAGCAGCTCTTC.

The V call is TRBV7-9, the J call TRBJ2-2, with D unresolved. The length of the CDR3 is 16 residues. With 7 bases removed from V and 4 bases from J, the gap between germline ends came to 19 bases. CDR1 SEHNR and CDR2 FQNEAQ come from the germline V gene (reference sequence). The CDR3 loop reads CASTTDVGSLTGELFF. CDR3 in DNA: TGTGCCAGCACCACTGACGTCGGGTCTCTCACCGGGGAGCTGTTTTTT. Supplemented by reference TRBV7-9 and TRBJ2-2, the full variable domain reads DTGVSQNPRHKITKRGQNVTFRCDPISEHNRLYWYRQTLGQGPEFLTYFQNEAQLEKSRLLSDRFSAERPKGSFSTLEIQRTEQGDSAMYLCASTTDVGSLTGELFFGEGSRLTVL.